These 25 T cell receptor beta chains came from one sample sequenced in a study of siplizumab effects on memory and regulatory T cells. Profiling relied on immunoSEQ multiplex PCR, and the TCRdb table lists in-frame clones only, not all of them. The data show about 100,000 clones, 80% to 95% seen once. The sample taken for sequencing was non-Treg CD4+ T cells sorted from blood. The receptors stem from a human donor in good health.

This chain uses TRBV9 with TRBJ2-5; a possible D gene is TRBD1 (5 bases). Trimming shortened V by 6 bases and J by 1 base, and 13 bases separated the two germline ends. The CDR3 extends over 14 amino acids. Germline CDR1 reads SGDLS; CDR2 reads YYNGEE. CDR3 nucleotides: TGTGCCAGCACCCCTGGGGCCTTCCAAGAGACCCAGTACTTC. Amino acids: CASTPGAFQETQYF.

Details on this clone: One junction end disagrees with the germline gene, perhaps due to a read error. CDR3 protein: CASSPLRGPGRNEQFF. Written as DNA, the CDR3 is TGTGCTAGCAGCCCCTTAAGAGGGCCGGGTCGGAATGAGCAGTTCTTC. The gene calls are TRBV7-7 and TRBJ2-1; perhaps TRBD2 as D (5 bases). The V gene's germline CDR1 is SSHAT and CDR2 FNYEAQ (reference sequence). This CDR3 has 16 amino acids.

The chain carries TRBV9 and TRBJ1-1; TRBD1 might be the D (6 bases). Germline CDR1 and CDR2: SGDLS and YYNGEE. Trimming cost V 3 bases and J 0 bases, with 9 bases left between them. The CDR3 contains 14 residues. The CDR3 bases are TGTGCCAGCAGCGCCAGGACAGTGAACACTGAAGCTTTCTTT. It specifies CASSARTVNTEAFF.

The V and J genes are TRBV6-1 and TRBJ1-6, with no clear D. The germline gives CDR1 MNHNS, CDR2 SASEGT. Trimming took 6 bases from V and 7 from J, leaving 7 bases between them. The CDR3 has 12 residues. The chain's CDR3 is CASRGGNSPLHF. CDR3 bases: TGTGCCAGCAGGGGAGGGAATTCACCCCTCCACTTT.

The chain joins TRBV7-8 to TRBJ2-1; a weak D match, TRBD2 (5 bases). The CDR3 contains 15 residues. CDR1 is SGHVS, CDR2 FQNEAQ, per germline. Trimming removed 2 bases at V and 4 bases at J, with 12 bases between. The CDR3 region is CASSLNGLSYNEQFF. The CDR3 DNA is TGTGCCAGCAGCTTAAACGGACTTTCGTACAATGAGCAGTTCTTC. The complete variable domain, with remaining parts taken from reference TRBV7-8 and TRBJ2-1, reads GAGVSQSPRYKVAKRGQDVALRCDPISGHVSLFWYQQALGQGPEFLTYFQNEAQLDKSGLPSDRFFAERPEGSVSTLKIQRTQQEDSAVYLCASSLNGLSYNEQFFGPGTRLTVL.

The gene calls are TRBV18 and TRBJ2-3; TRBD2 agrees at 13 bases. This CDR3 region has 16 residues. Looked up from germline, CDR1 is KGHSH and CDR2 is LQKENI. V was clipped by 2 bases and J by 3 bases; unmatched bases: 2. The CDR3 loop is CASSPGTSGITDTQYF. The DNA of the CDR3 is TGTGCCAGCTCACCAGGGACTAGCGGGATTACAGATACGCAGTATTTT.

The rearrangement links TRBV18 to TRBJ1-1; maybe TRBD1 (6 bases). This CDR3 has 15 residues. V was shortened by 5 bases and J by 4 bases, with 17 bases between the two germline ends. Germline CDR1 KGHSH, CDR2 LQKENI. CDR3 in amino acids: CASSVTDRGSTEAFF. The CDR3 DNA is TGTGCCAGCTCAGTGACGGACAGAGGGAGCACTGAAGCTTTCTTT.

The CDR3 here is CASSRATGELFF. CDR3 nucleotides: TGTGCCAGCAGTCGCGCCACCGGGGAGCTGTTTTTT. This sequence joins TRBV6-6 and TRBJ2-2, with D uncertain. The CDR3 runs to 12 residues. V dropped 5 bases and J dropped 4 bases, with 5 bases sitting between them. Germline assignment: CDR1 MNHNY and CDR2 SVGAGI (reference sequence).

For the CDR3, the DNA is TGTGCCAGCAGCTTAGGACTAGCGGGAGGGAATGAGCAGTTCTTC. It translates to CASSLGLAGGNEQFF. The chain recombines TRBV7-2 with TRBJ2-1, with 14 bases that match TRBD2. J was trimmed by 7 bases and V by 1 base; bases with no gene match: 0. Germline V gene sequence: CDR1 SGHTA, CDR2 FQGNSA. CDR3 size: 15 residues.

V is TRBV7-9 and J is TRBJ1-4; no definite D call. Deletions cut 3 bases from V and 4 bases from J, with 18 bases between. The CDR3 has 17 residues. CDR1 is SEHNR, CDR2 FQNEAQ, per germline (reference sequence). The CDR3 loop is CASSFWVRTSFNEKLFF. CDR3 coding DNA: TGTGCCAGCAGCTTTTGGGTCCGGACCTCATTTAATGAAAAACTGTTTTTT.

For the CDR3, the DNA is TGCGCCAGCAGCCAATCGCATCAGGGGTCTGGGGCCAACGTCCTGACTTTC. Amino acids: CASSQSHQGSGANVLTF. The J gene is TRBJ2-6, the V gene TRBV4-1; tentatively, D is TRBD1 (6 bases). From germline, CDR1 is MGHRA and CDR2 YSYEKL. V lost 2 bases to trimming and J lost 1 base, with 12 bases between them. The CDR3 runs 17 residues.

This chain joins TRBV9 and TRBJ2-5, with D perhaps TRBD1 or TRBD2 (7 bases each). The CDR3 spans 14 residues. V was trimmed by 4 bases and J by 5 bases, leaving 15 bases between them. The germline gives CDR1 SGDLS, CDR2 YYNGEE. The CDR3 DNA follows: TGTGCCAGCAGCCCATCTCAGGGGGGGGAGACCCAGTACTTC. Protein sequence: CASSPSQGGETQYF. Complete variable domain (other parts from reference TRBV9 and TRBJ2-5): DSGVTQTPKHLITATGQRVTLRCSPRSGDLSVYWYQQSLDQGLQFLIQYYNGEERAKGNILERFSAQQFPDLHSELNLSSLELGDSALYFCASSPSQGGETQYFGPGTRLLVL.

The chain recombines TRBV5-1 with TRBJ1-1, with 7 bases aligning to TRBD1. V was pared by 0 bases and J by 5 bases, with 4 bases of the junction left unmatched. The CDR3 spans 14 residues. CDR1 SGHRS and CDR2 YFSETQ come from the germline V gene. Here the CDR3 reads CASSLGQGRTEAFF. CDR3 DNA sequence: TGCGCCAGCAGCTTGGGACAGGGAAGGACTGAAGCTTTCTTT.

The chain employs TRBV11-2 and TRBJ1-1, with 8 positions matching TRBD1. Per the germline V gene, CDR1 is SGHAT and CDR2 is FQNNGV. V lost 5 bases to trimming and J lost 2 bases; unmatched junction nucleotides: 13. CDR3 size: 17 residues. CDR3 DNA: TGTGCCAGCAGCCTCCGGGACAGGTTCGGGGCTAACACTGAAGCTTTCTTT. It encodes CASSLRDRFGANTEAFF.

The rearrangement links TRBV6-4 to TRBJ2-3; D not certain. The CDR3 covers 13 residues. Trimming cost V 4 bases and J 4 bases, with 9 bases left between them. CDR1 is MRHNA, CDR2 SNTAGT, per germline. Written as DNA, the CDR3 is TGTGCCAGCAGTGGAGAGGCGGCAGATACGCAGTATTTT. It specifies CASSGEAADTQYF.

The rearrangement joins TRBV10-3 to TRBJ1-1; D is unclear. Trimming took 0 bases from V and 6 from J, leaving 8 bases between them. Germline CDR1 is ENHRY and CDR2 is SYGVKD. The length of the CDR3 is 13 residues. The CDR3 spells CAISESGFAEAFF. CDR3 nucleotide sequence: TGTGCCATCAGTGAGTCCGGGTTTGCTGAAGCTTTCTTT.

CDR3 in DNA: TGTGCCAGTGTACTCATTGGGGGTTCTGAAGCTTTCTTT. This translates into CASVLIGGSEAFF. J is TRBJ1-1 and V is TRBV28; D perhaps matches TRBD1 (5 bases). This CDR3 comprises 13 residues. Per germline, CDR1 MDHEN and CDR2 SYDVKM. The germline V and J ends were trimmed by 9 bases and 6 bases, with 17 bases remaining between them. The variable domain in full, with the rest retrieved from reference TRBV28 and TRBJ1-1, is DVKVTQSSRYLVKRTGEKVFLECVQDMDHENMFWYRQDPGLGLRLIYFSYDVKMKEKGDIPEGYSVSREKKERFSLILESASTNQTSMYLCASVLIGGSEAFFGQGTRLTVV.

This clone was seen just once. The rearrangement links TRBV19 to TRBJ2-2; D call uncertain. CDR3 length: 14 residues. Trimming removed 7 bases from V and 0 bases from J, with 9 bases in between. Germline V gene data show CDR1 as LNHDA and CDR2 as SQIVND (reference sequence). The CDR3 is CASTGSPNTGELFF. The CDR3 nucleotides read TGTGCCAGTACGGGCAGTCCGAACACCGGGGAGCTGTTTTTT. The variable domain in full, with the rest retrieved from reference TRBV19 and TRBJ2-2, is DGGITQSPKYLFRKEGQNVTLSCEQNLNHDAMYWYRQDPGQGLRLIYYSQIVNDFQKGDIAEGYSVSREKKESFPLTVTSAQKNPTAFYLCASTGSPNTGELFFGEGSRLTVL.

The rearrangement uses TRBV7-6 and TRBJ2-1; TRBD2 matches 10 bases. The CDR3 covers 13 residues. V was pared by 5 bases and J by 8 bases, with 3 bases of the junction left unmatched. Germline V gene data show CDR1 as SGHVS and CDR2 as FNYEAQ. The CDR3 sequence: CASSKGLAHEQFF. The CDR3 bases are TGTGCCAGCAGCAAGGGACTAGCGCATGAGCAGTTCTTC.

The CDR3 region has the DNA TGTGCCAGCAGCTTGCCCTCAGGGGGCAGGTCCTACGAGCAGTACTTC. It yields the protein CASSLPSGGRSYEQYF. The genes are TRBV7-9 and TRBJ2-7; TRBD1 matches at 8 bases. Unmatched junction bases numbered 8, after V lost 3 bases and J lost 1 base. The CDR3 covers 16 residues. CDR1 is SEHNR, CDR2 FQNEAQ, per germline (reference sequence). Supplemented by reference TRBV7-9 and TRBJ2-7, the full variable domain reads DTGVSQNPRHKITKRGQNVTFRCDPISEHNRLYWYRQTLGQGPEFLTYFQNEAQLEKSRLLSDRFSAERPKGSFSTLEIQRTEQGDSAMYLCASSLPSGGRSYEQYFGPGTRLTVT.

The rearrangement uses TRBV7-8 and TRBJ1-3; D gene ambiguous. The germline CDR1 and CDR2 sequences are SGHVS and FQNEAQ. With 1 base removed from V and 0 bases from J, the gap between germline ends came to 13 bases. The CDR3 runs to 17 residues. CDR3 DNA: TGTGCCAGCAGCTTAGTTGGCCGGAGTAACTCTGGAAACACCATATATTTT. It yields the protein CASSLVGRSNSGNTIYF.

This chain connects TRBV23-1 to TRBJ2-5; 7 bases line up with TRBD1. TRBV23-1 qualifies as an ORF whose function is uncertain. This CDR3 region has 15 residues. The trim removed 2 bases at V and 1 base at J, leaving 4 bases unmatched. Here the CDR3 DNA reads TGCGCCAGCAGTCAAGGAGACAGGGCCCAAGAGACCCAGTACTTC. Translation gives CASSQGDRAQETQYF.

This chain joins TRBV20-1 and TRBJ2-3; D ambiguous. This CDR3 is built from 11 residues. Germline CDR1 reads DFQATT; CDR2 reads SNEGSKA (reference sequence). The V end was cut by 5 bases, the J end by 7 bases, with 10 bases between. DNA for the CDR3: TGCAGTGCTCCCGCGCGGAATACGCAGTATTTT. It codes for CSAPARNTQYF.

The rearrangement links TRBV27 to TRBJ2-7; maybe TRBD1 (5 bases). The germline gives CDR1 MNHEY, CDR2 SMNVEV (reference sequence). Trimming stripped 4 bases from V and 2 bases from J, with 9 bases between. The CDR3 consists of 13 residues. CDR3 DNA sequence: TGTGCCAGCAGTTCGGACAAGGCCTACGAGCAGTACTTC. It translates to CASSSDKAYEQYF.

The rearrangement links TRBV28 to TRBJ2-7; D uncertain. V lost 6 bases, J lost 0 bases, and 9 bases lay in between. Germline V gene data show CDR1 as MDHEN and CDR2 as SYDVKM. There are 13 residues in the CDR3. The CDR3 spells CASSDTNSYEQYF. CDR3 nucleotides: TGTGCCAGCAGCGACACAAACTCCTACGAGCAGTACTTC. Supplemented by reference TRBV28 and TRBJ2-7, the full variable domain reads DVKVTQSSRYLVKRTGEKVFLECVQDMDHENMFWYRQDPGLGLRLIYFSYDVKMKEKGDIPEGYSVSREKKERFSLILESASTNQTSMYLCASSDTNSYEQYFGPGTRLTVT.